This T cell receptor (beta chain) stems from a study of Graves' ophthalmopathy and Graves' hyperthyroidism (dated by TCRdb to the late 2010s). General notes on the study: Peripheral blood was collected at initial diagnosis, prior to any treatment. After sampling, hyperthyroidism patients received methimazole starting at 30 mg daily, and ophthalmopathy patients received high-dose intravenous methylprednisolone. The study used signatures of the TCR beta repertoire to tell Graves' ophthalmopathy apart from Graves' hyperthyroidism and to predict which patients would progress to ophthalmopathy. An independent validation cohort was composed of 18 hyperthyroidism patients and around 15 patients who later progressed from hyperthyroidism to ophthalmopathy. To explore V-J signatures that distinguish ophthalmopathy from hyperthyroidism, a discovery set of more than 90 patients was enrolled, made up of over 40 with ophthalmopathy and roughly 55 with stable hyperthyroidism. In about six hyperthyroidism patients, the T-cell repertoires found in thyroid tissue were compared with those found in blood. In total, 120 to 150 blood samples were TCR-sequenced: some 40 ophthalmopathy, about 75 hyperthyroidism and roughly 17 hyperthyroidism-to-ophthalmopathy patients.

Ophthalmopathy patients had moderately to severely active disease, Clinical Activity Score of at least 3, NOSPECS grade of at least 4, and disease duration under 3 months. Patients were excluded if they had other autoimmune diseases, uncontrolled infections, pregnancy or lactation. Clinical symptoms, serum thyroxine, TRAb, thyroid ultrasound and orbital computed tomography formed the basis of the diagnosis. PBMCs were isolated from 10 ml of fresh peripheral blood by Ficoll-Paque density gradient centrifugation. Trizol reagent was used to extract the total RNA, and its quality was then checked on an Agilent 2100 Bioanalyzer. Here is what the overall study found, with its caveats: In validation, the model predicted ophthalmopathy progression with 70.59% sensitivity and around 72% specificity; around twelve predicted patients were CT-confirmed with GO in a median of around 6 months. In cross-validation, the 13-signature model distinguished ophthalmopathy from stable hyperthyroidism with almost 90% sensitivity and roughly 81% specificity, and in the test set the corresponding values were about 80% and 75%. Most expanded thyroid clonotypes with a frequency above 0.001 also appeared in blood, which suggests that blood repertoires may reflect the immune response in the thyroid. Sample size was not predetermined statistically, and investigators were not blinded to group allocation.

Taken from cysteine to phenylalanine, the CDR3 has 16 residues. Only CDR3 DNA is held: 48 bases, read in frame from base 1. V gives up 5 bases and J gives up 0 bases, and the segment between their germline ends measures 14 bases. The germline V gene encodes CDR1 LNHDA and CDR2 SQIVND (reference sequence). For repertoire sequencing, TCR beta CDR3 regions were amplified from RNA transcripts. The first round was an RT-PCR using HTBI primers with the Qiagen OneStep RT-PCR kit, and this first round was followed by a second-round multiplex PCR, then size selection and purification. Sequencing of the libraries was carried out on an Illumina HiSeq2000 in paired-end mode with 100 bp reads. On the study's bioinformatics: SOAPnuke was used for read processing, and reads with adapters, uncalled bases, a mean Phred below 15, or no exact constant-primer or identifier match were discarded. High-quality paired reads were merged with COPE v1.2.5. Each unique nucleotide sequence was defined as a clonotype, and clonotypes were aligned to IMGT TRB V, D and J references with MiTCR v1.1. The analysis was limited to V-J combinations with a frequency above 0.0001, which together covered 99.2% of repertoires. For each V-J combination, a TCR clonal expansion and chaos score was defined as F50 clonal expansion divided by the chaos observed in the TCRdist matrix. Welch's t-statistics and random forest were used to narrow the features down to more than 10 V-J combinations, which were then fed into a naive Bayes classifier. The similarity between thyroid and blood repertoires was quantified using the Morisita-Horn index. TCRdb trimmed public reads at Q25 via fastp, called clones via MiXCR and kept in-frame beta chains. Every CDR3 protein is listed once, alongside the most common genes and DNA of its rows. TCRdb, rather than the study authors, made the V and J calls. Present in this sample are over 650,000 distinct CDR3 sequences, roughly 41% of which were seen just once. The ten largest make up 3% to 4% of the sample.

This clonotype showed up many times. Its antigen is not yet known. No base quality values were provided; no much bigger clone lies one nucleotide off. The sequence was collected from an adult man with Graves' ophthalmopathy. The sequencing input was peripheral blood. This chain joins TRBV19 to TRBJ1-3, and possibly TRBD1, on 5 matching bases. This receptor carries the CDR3 CASSWAGAVSGNTIYF. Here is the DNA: TGTGCCAGTAGTTGGGCTGGGGCTGTCTCTGGAAACACCATATATTTT.